Presented here are 31 T cell receptor beta chains from one specimen sequenced in a study of blood T cell repertoires in COVID-19. Assay: immunoSEQ multiplex PCR; the TCRdb copy retains only in-frame clones and omits some. The sample includes about 250,000 clones, about 86% of them seen just once. Sequencing input: peripheral blood. These receptors were obtained from a man aged 80 or over with acute or convalescent COVID-19.

A single count supports this clone. The chain carries TRBV28 and TRBJ2-7; 13 bases are shared with TRBD2. Germline V gene sequence: CDR1 MDHEN, CDR2 SYDVKM. The V segment lost 10 bases and the J segment 2 bases; nucleotides outside the gene matches: 5. The CDR3 has 14 residues. The CDR3 reads CATHTSGRAYEQYF. DNA of the CDR3: TGTGCCACCCATACTAGCGGGAGGGCCTACGAGCAGTACTTC.

The V call is TRBV19, the J call TRBJ1-1; D not resolved. The CDR3 is 11 residues long. Germline-derived CDR1 and CDR2 are LNHDA and SQIVND (reference sequence). The CDR3 DNA is TGTGCGACACTTGGGAACACTGAAGCTTTCTTT. Encoded protein: CATLGNTEAFF.

The chain has TRBV5-8 and TRBJ2-3; TRBD1 is a possible D gene (5 bases). Trimming pared 0 bases from V and 0 bases from J, leaving 8 bases between. The CDR3 spans 15 residues. In germline, CDR1 is SGHTS, CDR2 YDEGEE. CDR3 sequence: CASSLDGASTDTQYF. The CDR3 DNA sequence: TGTGCCAGCAGCTTGGATGGGGCCAGCACAGATACGCAGTATTTT.

Notes on this clone: Other nucleotide sequences in the sample specify the same CDR3. This chain links TRBV6-2 or TRBV6-3 with TRBJ2-3, with a tentative D call TRBD2 (6 bases). Trimming took off 5 bases at V and 3 bases at J, with 12 bases between the two ends. Per the germline V gene, CDR1 is MNHEY and CDR2 is SVGEGT. CDR3 length: 14 amino acids. The chain's CDR3 is CASSPGGATDTQYF. Here the CDR3 DNA reads TGTGCCAGCAGTCCCGGCGGGGCGACAGATACGCAGTATTTT.

The chain has TRBV4-3 and TRBJ2-3; no definite D call. V was trimmed by 2 bases and J by 3 bases, leaving 12 bases between them. CDR1 LGHNA and CDR2 YSLEER come from the germline V gene. The CDR3 has 15 amino acids. The CDR3 region is CASSQNRLQTDTQYF. CDR3 DNA sequence: TGCGCCAGCAGCCAAAATCGGTTACAGACAGATACGCAGTATTTT.

This clone turned up a few times. This chain connects TRBV30 to TRBJ1-2; 7 nucleotides agree with TRBD1. The V gene end was trimmed by 5 bases and the J gene end by 10 bases; junction bases not matched to a gene: 7. The CDR3 contains 11 residues. Germline V CDR1 and CDR2: GTSNPN, SVGIG (reference sequence). CDR3 protein: CAWGGQEDYTF. The CDR3 DNA reads as TGTGCCTGGGGTGGACAGGAGGACTACACCTTC.

The chain carries TRBV11-2 and TRBJ2-7; D might be TRBD2 (5 bases). This CDR3 is built from 17 residues. Germline V gives CDR1 SGHAT, CDR2 FQNNGV. The V gene lost 2 bases and the J gene lost 2 bases, with 19 bases spanning the gap. CDR3: CASSLPTLGTRTYEQYF. The CDR3 region has the DNA TGTGCCAGCAGCTTACCCACACTCGGCACTAGGACCTACGAGCAGTACTTC.

The chain employs TRBV11-2 and TRBJ1-6; D not certain. The CDR3 spans 14 residues. The germline CDR1 and CDR2 sequences are SGHAT and FQNNGV. Trimming removed 2 bases at V and 8 bases at J, with 10 bases between. The CDR3 spells CASSLNPTYSPLHF. CDR3 bases: TGTGCCAGCAGCTTAAACCCGACTTATTCACCCCTCCACTTT.

The chain is built from TRBV6-6 and TRBJ2-3; perhaps TRBD1 as D (5 bases). Germline values: CDR1 MNHNY, CDR2 SVGAGI (reference sequence). CDR3 length: 15 amino acids. With 2 bases removed from V and 3 bases from J, the gap between germline ends came to 12 bases. The CDR3 sequence is CASSYPGNPTDTQYF. In nucleotides, the CDR3 is TGTGCCAGCAGTTACCCAGGGAATCCTACAGATACGCAGTATTTT.

V is TRBV18 and J is TRBJ1-1; D perhaps matches TRBD1 (6 bases). Germline CDR1 KGHSH, CDR2 LQKENI. Trimming left V 3 bases short and J 0 bases short, with 17 bases between. The CDR3 loop spans 17 amino acids. CDR3 sequence (DNA): TGTGCCAGCTCACCGTCAGGACAGCGGGGTTTGAACACTGAAGCTTTCTTT. This translates into CASSPSGQRGLNTEAFF. Full variable domain (outside the CDR3, taken from reference TRBV18 and TRBJ1-1): NAGVMQNPRHLVRRRGQEARLRCSPMKGHSHVYWYRQLPEEGLKFMVYLQKENIIDESGMPKERFSAEFPKEGPSILRIQQVVRGDSAAYFCASSPSGQRGLNTEAFFGQGTRLTVV.

The gene calls are TRBV7-8 and TRBJ1-4; tentatively, D is TRBD1 (5 bases). V lost 3 bases and J lost 7, with 12 bases in between. The germline gives CDR1 SGHVS, CDR2 FQNEAQ. The CDR3 is made up of 14 amino acids. CDR3: CASSFGGTAEKLFF. The CDR3 DNA reads TGTGCCAGCAGCTTCGGGGGGACGGCTGAAAAACTGTTTTTT.

This chain uses TRBV19 with TRBJ1-5; the D is unclear. The germline V gene has CDR1 LNHDA and CDR2 SQIVND (reference sequence). The V end was cut by 7 bases, the J end by 6 bases, with 19 bases between. The CDR3 length is 15 residues. The CDR3 DNA reads as TGTGCCAGTAATCCCCTGGACGGGAGAACTCAGCCCCAGCATTTT. Its translation is CASNPLDGRTQPQHF.

For the CDR3, the DNA is TGCGCCAGCAGCTACGGGACAGGGAGCTCCTATAATTCACCCCTCCACTTT. Translated: CASSYGTGSSYNSPLHF. The chain employs TRBV5-1 and TRBJ1-6, with 9 bases matching TRBD1. The V gene end was trimmed by 3 bases and the J gene end by 0 bases; junction bases not matched to a gene: 4. The CDR3 runs 17 residues. From germline, CDR1 is SGHRS and CDR2 YFSETQ.

This clone was counted between two and nine times. The gene calls are TRBV3-1 (or the pseudogene TRBV3-2) and TRBJ1-2; D gene ambiguous. V shed 0 bases and J shed 4 bases, with 12 bases lying between them. This CDR3 spans 15 amino acids. Looked up from germline, CDR1 is LGHDT and CDR2 is YNNKEL (reference sequence). CDR3 region: CASSQEVAFSYGYTF. Here the CDR3 DNA reads TGTGCCAGCAGCCAAGAGGTAGCATTTAGCTATGGCTACACCTTC.

The chain recombines TRBV18 with TRBJ2-7, with TRBD1 identical over 9 bases. With V trimmed by 8 bases and J by 2 bases, 4 bases remained unmatched. Germline CDR1 is KGHSH and CDR2 is LQKENI. CDR3 length: 13 amino acids. The CDR3 nucleotides are TGTGCCAGCGTGGGACAGGGAACCTACGAGCAGTACTTC. It specifies CASVGQGTYEQYF.

The gene calls are TRBV18 and TRBJ2-5, with TRBD1 as a possible D gene (6 bases). Trimming pared 6 bases from V and 5 bases from J, leaving 16 bases between. The CDR3 covers 14 residues. CDR1 is KGHSH, CDR2 LQKENI, per germline. The CDR3 DNA reads TGTGCCAGCTCTCAAACACTCCAGGGGGAGACCCAGTACTTC. Its protein product is CASSQTLQGETQYF. The full variable domain, its missing parts supplied by reference TRBV18 and TRBJ2-5, is NAGVMQNPRHLVRRRGQEARLRCSPMKGHSHVYWYRQLPEEGLKFMVYLQKENIIDESGMPKERFSAEFPKEGPSILRIQQVVRGDSAAYFCASSQTLQGETQYFGPGTRLLVL.

The chain combines TRBV6-5 with TRBJ2-2; D might be TRBD1 (6 bases). The ends were cut back, 2 bases at V and 2 bases at J, with 9 bases in the middle. This CDR3 is 15 amino acids long. CDR1 is MNHEY, CDR2 SVGAGI, per germline. The DNA of the CDR3 is TGTGCCAGCAGTTACGACAGGCTCAACACCGGGGAGCTGTTTTTT. Translation: CASSYDRLNTGELFF.

V usage is TRBV23-1 and J usage is TRBJ2-7; D uncertain. TRBV23-1 is reported as an ORF; its role is uncertain. Trimming removed 11 bases from V and 1 base from J, with 3 bases in between. This CDR3 has 9 residues. For the CDR3, the DNA is TGCGCCCTTTCCTACGAGCAGTACTTC. Its protein is CALSYEQYF.

The chain carries TRBV7-8 and TRBJ2-1; TRBD2 matches 8 bases. V lost 5 bases, J lost 5 bases, and 8 bases stayed unmatched. The CDR3 is made up of 15 amino acids. CDR1 is SGHVS and CDR2 is FQNEAQ in the germline V gene. CDR3 sequence (DNA): TGTGCCAGCAGCGTTACTAGCGGACCAGACAATGAGCAGTTCTTC. This gives the protein CASSVTSGPDNEQFF.

The chain employs TRBV7-2 and TRBJ2-5, with D possibly matching TRBD2 (6 bases). CDR1 and CDR2 from the germline V gene are SGHTA and FQGNSA. The CDR3 consists of 14 residues. V was clipped by 6 bases and J by 4 bases, with 15 bases between them. The CDR3 here is CASSLSRGLETQYF. CDR3 in DNA: TGTGCCAGCAGTCTTAGTCGGGGACTAGAGACCCAGTACTTC.

J is TRBJ2-5 and V is TRBV2; 11 bases map to TRBD1. CDR3 size: 16 residues. The V gene's germline CDR1 is SNHLY and CDR2 FYNNEI. The V segment lost 6 bases and the J segment 2 bases; nucleotides outside the gene matches: 8. CDR3 loop: CASRTRTGGLQETQYF. The CDR3 nucleotides are TGTGCCAGCAGAACAAGGACAGGGGGCCTTCAAGAGACCCAGTACTTC.

The V gene is TRBV6-5, the J gene TRBJ1-1, with D maybe TRBD1 (5 bases). This CDR3 has 13 amino acids. The V end lost 6 bases, the J end lost 7 bases, and 15 bases lay between the germline ends. Per germline, CDR1 MNHEY and CDR2 SVGAGI. The CDR3 region has the DNA TGTGCCAGCAGCCCGGCGGGGCGCGTTGAAGCTTTCTTT. Protein product: CASSPAGRVEAFF.

This rearrangement joins TRBV29-1 to TRBJ1-1; D unresolved. The germline CDR1 and CDR2 sequences are SQVTM and ANQGSEA. The CDR3 has 14 amino acids. V lost 0 bases and J lost 2, with 10 bases in between. In DNA form, the CDR3 reads TGCAGCGTTGAAGATTGGTCAGTAAACACTGAAGCTTTCTTT. It yields the protein CSVEDWSVNTEAFF. The whole variable domain, filled in from reference TRBV29-1 and TRBJ1-1, reads SAVISQKPSRDICQRGTSLTIQCQVDSQVTMMFWYRQQPGQSLTLIATANQGSEATYESGFVIDKFPISRPNLTFSTLTVSNMSPEDSSIYLCSVEDWSVNTEAFFGQGTRLTVV.

The chain recombines TRBV3-1 (or the pseudogene TRBV3-2) with TRBJ2-7; D may be TRBD1 (6 bases). V lost 8 bases and J 3 bases, leaving 17 bases between the germline ends. The V gene's germline CDR1 is LGHDT and CDR2 YNNKEL (reference sequence). The CDR3 runs 14 residues. The CDR3 sequence is CASAGAGQNYEQYF. CDR3 bases: TGTGCCAGCGCAGGGGCAGGGCAGAACTACGAGCAGTACTTC.

This clone was detected only a few times. This sequence joins TRBV19 and TRBJ2-3, with a weak D call TRBD1 (6 bases). This CDR3 comprises 17 residues. With 3 bases removed from V and 2 bases from J, the gap between germline ends came to 18 bases. Germline V CDR1 and CDR2: LNHDA, SQIVND (reference sequence). CDR3 DNA: TGTGCCAGTAGTATTATGACAGGCCTGATCTTCACAGATACGCAGTATTTT. Amino acids: CASSIMTGLIFTDTQYF.

In regard to this clone: The sample has other DNA sequences that encode this CDR3 too. This chain joins TRBV7-2 and TRBJ2-5; TRBD2 matches 14 bases. This CDR3 has 16 amino acids. Germline assignment: CDR1 SGHTA and CDR2 FQGNSA. V was pared by 4 bases and J by 2 bases, with 3 bases of the junction left unmatched. This chain's CDR3 is CASSSRLAGGQETQYF. The CDR3 coding sequence is TGTGCCAGCAGCTCCAGACTAGCGGGAGGGCAAGAGACCCAGTACTTC.

The chain couples TRBV27 to TRBJ2-3; D may be TRBD1 (6 bases). The CDR3 contains 14 residues. CDR1 MNHEY and CDR2 SMNVEV come from the germline V gene (reference sequence). V lost 4 bases and J lost 3, with 11 bases in between. This chain's CDR3 is CASSYQGWTDTQYF. The CDR3 region has the DNA TGTGCCAGCAGTTACCAGGGGTGGACAGATACGCAGTATTTT.

This clone has only one observation. The chain combines TRBV19 with TRBJ2-7; 11 bases are shared with TRBD1. In germline, CDR1 is LNHDA, CDR2 SQIVND (reference sequence). The ends lost 6 bases at V and 4 bases at J; junction bases unmatched: 8. CDR3 length equals 15 residues. The CDR3 DNA follows: TGTGCCAGTAGCGATCCGGGACAGGGGGATTACGAGCAGTACTTC. The encoded protein is CASSDPGQGDYEQYF.

This rearrangement joins TRBV7-8 to TRBJ1-5, with 9 positions matching TRBD1. V trimming: 3 bases; J trimming: 5 bases; junction bases outside the gene matches: 11. The germline V gene has CDR1 SGHVS and CDR2 FQNEAQ. The CDR3 has 17 amino acids. CDR3 region: CASSFTLLTGGDQPQHF. DNA of the CDR3: TGTGCCAGCAGCTTTACATTATTGACAGGGGGGGATCAGCCCCAGCATTTT. Full variable domain (rest looked up from reference TRBV7-8 and TRBJ1-5): GAGVSQSPRYKVAKRGQDVALRCDPISGHVSLFWYQQALGQGPEFLTYFQNEAQLDKSGLPSDRFFAERPEGSVSTLKIQRTQQEDSAVYLCASSFTLLTGGDQPQHFGDGTRLSIL.

The J gene is TRBJ1-1, the V gene TRBV5-1; D is unresolved. The germline CDR1 and CDR2 sequences are SGHRS and YFSETQ. Trimming left V 4 bases short and J 2 bases short, with 18 bases between. The CDR3 contains 16 residues. In DNA form, the CDR3 reads TGCGCCAGCAGCCCCTCCATACAGACCGTAAACACTGAAGCTTTCTTT. Protein product: CASSPSIQTVNTEAFF.

This clone was detected only once. V usage is TRBV2 and J usage is TRBJ2-3; D may be TRBD2 (6 bases). CDR1 and CDR2 (germline): SNHLY, FYNNEI. The V and J ends lost 6 bases and 8 bases respectively, with 12 bases between them. The CDR3 consists of 12 residues. The DNA for the CDR3 is TGTGCCAGCAGAGTGACTAGTATTACGCAGTATTTT. Protein: CASRVTSITQYF.